Following are 13 T cell receptor beta chains from one sample sequenced in a study of T cells in Graves' hyperthyroidism and ophthalmopathy. TCR beta CDR3 regions were amplified from RNA. Using the HTBI primer set, a first-round RT-PCR was run on the TCR CDR3. TCRdb ran MiXCR on the multiplex PCR reads and lists one entry per CDR3 protein. The sample lists a few hundred thousand distinct CDR3 sequences, around a fifth occurring once. Source material: blood. Receptors originate from a woman in her sixties or seventies with Graves' ophthalmopathy.

CDR3 protein: CASSEPGPRGDTQYF. The DNA of the CDR3 is TGTGCCAGCAGTGAACCCGGCCCCAGGGGGGATACGCAGTATTTT. V gene TRBV25-1 combines with J gene TRBJ2-3; 7 bases agree with TRBD1. With V trimmed by 2 bases and J by 6 bases, 8 bases remained unmatched. Germline V gives CDR1 MGHDK, CDR2 SYGVNS. This CDR3 has 15 residues.

Many counts were recorded for this clonotype. The chain recombines TRBV6-1 with TRBJ2-5, with 7 bases matching TRBD2. V shed 6 bases, J shed 3 bases, and the junction held 19 bases outside the gene matches. There are 18 residues in the CDR3. Germline V gene sequence: CDR1 MNHNS, CDR2 SASEGT. CDR3 sequence reads: CASRPSAAGVVPKETQYF. DNA of the CDR3: TGTGCCAGCAGACCCTCGGCGGCGGGAGTGGTCCCGAAAGAGACCCAGTACTTC.

The chain is built from TRBV28 and TRBJ1-6; TRBD1 agrees at 8 bases. Germline V gene lookup returns CDR1 MDHEN and CDR2 SYDVKM. CDR3 size: 16 residues. The ends lost 0 bases at V and 10 bases at J; junction bases unmatched: 8. The CDR3: CASSLWGNRGRSPLHF. The CDR3 region has the DNA TGTGCCAGCAGTTTATGGGGGAACAGGGGGAGATCACCCCTCCACTTT.

This sequence joins TRBV7-2 and TRBJ2-5, with D perhaps matching TRBD2 (5 bases). The assigned J gene may be wrong: the sequence end matches TRBJ2-1 better. The germline CDR1 and CDR2 sequences are SGHTA and FQGNSA. This CDR3 region has 16 residues. CDR3 bases: TGTGCCAGCAGCTTCCATAACAGACCCCGGGAAGAGACCCAGTTCTTC. As protein: CASSFHNRPREETQFF.

This clonotype was counted once. The CDR3 DNA follows: TGTGCCAGCAGCGTAGGTAGTGTCGCCTACAATGAGCAGTTCTTC. This sequence encodes CASSVGSVAYNEQFF. The rearrangement joins TRBV9 to TRBJ2-1; no firm D call. The germline CDR1 and CDR2 sequences are SGDLS and YYNGEE. V was pared by 0 bases and J by 2 bases, with 9 bases between. The CDR3 has 15 amino acids.

This clonotype was observed a few times. The genes are TRBV12-3 or TRBV12-4 and TRBJ2-1, with D possibly TRBD2 on 5 matching bases. V was trimmed by 3 bases and J by 7 bases, leaving 22 bases between them. This CDR3 region has 17 residues. The CDR3 nucleotides read TGTGCCAGCAGTTTTCACGCGATGGACTCAGCTAGGAATGAGCAGTTCTTC. Translation: CASSFHAMDSARNEQFF.

The table lists this clonotype with a few counts. This chain joins TRBV3-1 and TRBJ2-5; D is unclear. V was clipped by 0 bases and J by 6 bases, with 5 bases between them. Germline values: CDR1 LGHDT, CDR2 YNNKEL (reference sequence). This CDR3 is built from 12 residues. CDR3 region: CASSQDKKTQYF. Here the CDR3 DNA reads TGTGCCAGCAGCCAAGATAAAAAGACCCAGTACTTC.

The gene calls are TRBV6-5 and TRBJ1-3; no reliable D call. The V gene's germline CDR1 is MNHEY and CDR2 SVGAGI. Trimming pared 0 bases from V and 4 bases from J, leaving 16 bases between. The CDR3 loop spans 17 amino acids. CDR3 nucleotides: TGTGCCAGCAGTTACTCCCAACCGAAGGGTTCGGGAAACACCATATATTTT. Translation: CASSYSQPKGSGNTIYF.

This clonotype has only a few counts. The V gene is TRBV11-2, the J gene TRBJ1-6; a possible D gene is TRBD1 (5 bases). V dropped 0 bases and J dropped 10 bases, with 13 bases sitting between them. CDR3 size: 15 residues. CDR1 SGHAT and CDR2 FQNNGV come from the germline V gene. The CDR3 sequence is CASSLDTRVSSPLHF. For the CDR3, the DNA is TGTGCCAGCAGCTTAGATACCAGGGTGAGCTCACCCCTCCACTTT.

This chain connects TRBV9 to TRBJ1-3; D gene unclear. CDR1 and CDR2 (germline): SGDLS, YYNGEE. V lost 1 base and J 0 bases, leaving 5 bases between the germline ends. The CDR3 runs to 14 residues. This CDR3 reads CASSVRSSGNTIYF. DNA for the CDR3: TGTGCCAGCAGCGTAAGGAGCTCTGGAAACACCATATATTTT.

This chain connects TRBV7-2 to TRBJ2-3, with no clear D. V was cut by 5 bases and J by 0 bases, with 15 bases left in between. Germline V lookup: CDR1 SGHTA, CDR2 FQGNSA. The CDR3 runs 16 residues. The CDR3 sequence: CASSIDRISSTDTQYF. DNA for the CDR3: TGTGCCAGCAGCATCGACCGTATTTCTAGCACAGATACGCAGTATTTT.

This clonotype showed up many times. The V call is TRBV7-6, the J call TRBJ2-1; possibly TRBD1 for D (7 bases). The CDR3 totals 17 residues. Trimming pared 0 bases from V and 8 bases from J, leaving 20 bases between. CDR1 SGHVS and CDR2 FNYEAQ come from the germline V gene. The CDR3 reads CASSLAASGQGGYEQFF. The CDR3 region has the DNA TGTGCCAGCAGCTTAGCGGCGTCGGGCCAGGGGGGCTATGAGCAGTTCTTC.

V is TRBV30 and J is TRBJ1-1; D perhaps matches TRBD1 (5 bases). The germline V and J ends were trimmed by 2 bases and 3 bases, with 13 bases remaining between them. In germline, CDR1 is GTSNPN, CDR2 SVGIG (reference sequence). The CDR3 contains 14 residues. The CDR3 is CAWSLDTGYTEAFF. The CDR3 DNA sequence: TGTGCCTGGAGTCTGGACACAGGTTACACTGAAGCTTTCTTT.